The entry below gives a single T cell receptor beta chain sequence along with its context. Antigen: not known. The assay was immunoSEQ multiplex PCR, and TCRdb's table has in-frame clones only and misses some. The profile shows some 60,000 clones, about 87% of them singletons. The data were taken from a study of a mutant IDH1 vaccine in newly diagnosed glioma. Study information: Patients' prior therapy spanned radiotherapy, temozolomide, or both; most underwent both.

The CDR3 is 15 amino acids. The ends were cut back, 3 bases at V and 5 bases at J, with 16 bases in the middle. Germline CDR1 is SGDLS and CDR2 is YYNGEE. Study-wide points: The study observed vaccine-induced immune responses in more than 80% of patients.

Time point: week 23, last vaccination. Vaccination comprised doses that each held 300 ug of mutant IDH1 20-mer peptide, plus topical imiquimod. Astrocytomas that were new, WHO grade 3 or 4, IDH1-mutant and ATRX-lost were present in the donors. The sequence was collected from a man aged 35-49 years with glioma. This specimen consisted of PBMCs, obtained from a glioma patient whose treatment included an IDH1 peptide vaccine. The chain carries TRBV9 and TRBJ2-3, with D possibly matching TRBD1 (6 bases). CDR3 in amino acids: CASSALGPRGDTQYF. The DNA of the CDR3 is TGTGCCAGCAGCGCCCTCGGACCCAGGGGAGATACGCAGTATTTT.